The 19 T cell receptor beta chains in this list originate from one sample, sequenced in a study of vaccination and CD4 T cells after COVID-19. The treatment was: roughly 10-day PBMC culture with coronavirus spike peptide pools or control peptides (ViraFEST assay). The assay that was used to sequence DNA from cultured CD4+ T cells was the Oncomine TCR Beta short-read assay. TCRdb passed the PCR reads through MiXCR, listing each CDR3 protein once. Here the sample spans 12,000 or so distinct CDR3 sequences, 40% to 60% being singletons. Their antigen targets remain unknown. The sample consisted of CD4+ T cells from blood, cultured in vitro. The receptors shown here come from a human donor who had recovered from COVID-19.

CDR3 sequence (DNA): TGCGCCAGCAGCCAAGGCTCCGGGACAGTCTACGAGCAGTACTTC. It is translated as CASSQGSGTVYEQYF. The genes are TRBV4-1 and TRBJ2-7; TRBD1 aligns across 7 bases. V lost 1 base to trimming and J lost 3 bases; unmatched junction nucleotides: 6. The CDR3 sequence is 15 residues long. CDR1 and CDR2 from the germline V gene are MGHRA and YSYEKL.

This clonotype was detected a few times. The J gene is TRBJ1-5, the V gene TRBV7-9; D remains ambiguous. The CDR3 sequence is 15 residues long. Trimming pared 0 bases from V and 3 bases from J, leaving 9 bases between. Germline-derived CDR1 and CDR2 are SEHNR and FQNEAQ (reference sequence). The CDR3, as DNA: TGTGCCAGCAGCTTAGCTGGAACAGTCAATCAGCCCCAGCATTTT. This sequence encodes CASSLAGTVNQPQHF.

The V call is TRBV6-2 or TRBV6-3, the J call TRBJ1-2; 7 bases fit TRBD1. With 5 bases clipped from V and 8 bases from J, the junction kept 8 bases outside the gene matches. Germline assignment: CDR1 MNHEY and CDR2 SVGEGT. The CDR3 consists of 13 residues. The CDR3 here is CASSNYRGPGYTF. The CDR3 nucleotides are TGTGCCAGCAGTAATTACAGGGGACCAGGCTACACCTTC.

The chain couples TRBV6-1 to TRBJ1-1, with no clear D. V gave up 5 bases and J gave up 5 bases, with 9 bases separating them. This CDR3 is built from 12 residues. Germline V gene data show CDR1 as MNHNS and CDR2 as SASEGT. The DNA of the CDR3 is TGTGCCAGCAGTCTTCGGACGACTGAAGCTTTCTTT. Encoded protein: CASSLRTTEAFF.

The CDR3 region has the DNA TGCAGCGGACGAGCGGGGCGGTTAACCGGGGAGCTGTTTTTT. It yields the protein CSGRAGRLTGELFF. The chain couples TRBV29-1 to TRBJ2-2; 7 bases line up with TRBD2. CDR1 is SQVTM and CDR2 is ANQGSEA in the germline V gene. The V gene end was trimmed by 7 bases and the J gene end by 5 bases; junction bases not matched to a gene: 10. The CDR3 length is 14 residues.

The chain uses TRBV5-6 and TRBJ1-5, with D tentatively TRBD1 (6 bases). V was clipped by 4 bases and J by 0 bases, with 17 bases between them. The CDR3 runs to 17 residues. From germline, CDR1 is SGHDT and CDR2 YYEEEE. CDR3 loop: CASSEQGGEYSNQPQHF. The DNA for the CDR3 is TGTGCCAGCAGCGAACAGGGTGGGGAATATAGCAATCAGCCCCAGCATTTT.

This chain links TRBV7-6 with TRBJ1-2; no firm D call. Per the germline V gene, CDR1 is SGHVS and CDR2 is FNYEAQ. Trimming removed 5 bases at V and 2 bases at J, with 15 bases between. This CDR3 region has 15 residues. CDR3 in DNA: TGTGCCAGCAGCCCCGATGGAGGACTAAACTATGGCTACACCTTC. Protein: CASSPDGGLNYGYTF. Combining the CDR3 with reference TRBV7-6 and TRBJ1-2 gives the whole variable domain GAGVSQSPRYKVTKRGQDVALRCDPISGHVSLYWYRQALGQGPEFLTYFNYEAQQDKSGLPNDRFSAERPEGSISTLTIQRTEQRDSAMYRCASSPDGGLNYGYTFGSGTRLTVV.

The chain carries TRBV2 and TRBJ1-5; 7 positions match TRBD1. CDR1 and CDR2 (germline): SNHLY, FYNNEI. The CDR3 consists of 14 residues. V dropped 6 bases and J dropped 1; count of bases not matched to a gene: 3. The CDR3 DNA reads TGTGCCAGCAGGACAGGGCTAAGCAATCAGCCCCAGCATTTT. Translated: CASRTGLSNQPQHF. Together with reference TRBV2 and TRBJ1-5, the CDR3 gives the full variable domain: EPEVTQTPSHQVTQMGQEVILRCVPISNHLYFYWYRQILGQKVEFLVSFYNNEISEKSEIFDDQFSVERPDGSNFTLKIRSTKLEDSAMYFCASRTGLSNQPQHFGDGTRLSIL.

The chain carries TRBV20-1 and TRBJ1-2; 12 bases are shared with TRBD1. Germline values: CDR1 DFQATT, CDR2 SNEGSKA (reference sequence). CDR3 length: 16 amino acids. Germline trimming cut 3 bases from V and 4 bases from J; bases unmatched to any gene: 9. CDR3 loop: CSASPGQGARGYGYTF. CDR3 DNA: TGCAGTGCTAGCCCGGGACAGGGGGCGCGTGGCTATGGCTACACCTTC.

The chain has TRBV11-3 and TRBJ1-2, with D uncertain. From germline, CDR1 is SGHNT and CDR2 YENEEA. CDR3 length: 14 residues. The V end lost 5 bases, the J end lost 8 bases, and 18 bases lay between the germline ends. The CDR3 DNA follows: TGTGCCAGCAGCCCGATCCCCTCGGATCCCGGCTACACCTTC. Encoded protein: CASSPIPSDPGYTF.

For the CDR3, the DNA is TGTGCCAGCAGTTGGGGGAGCAATCAGCCCCAGCATTTT. Translating gives CASSWGSNQPQHF. The chain links TRBV6-5 to TRBJ1-5, with D tentatively TRBD1 (5 bases). Germline CDR1 MNHEY, CDR2 SVGAGI. Trimming took off 4 bases at V and 1 base at J, with 5 bases between the two ends. The CDR3 is 13 residues long.

The chain carries TRBV15 and TRBJ2-5; TRBD1 aligns across 10 bases. V lost 3 bases, J lost 5 bases, and 0 bases stayed unmatched. CDR3 length equals 13 residues. In germline, CDR1 is LNHNV, CDR2 YYDKDF (reference sequence). CDR3 nucleotide sequence: TGTGCCACCAGCAGGGACAGGGGGGAGACCCAGTACTTC. This gives the protein CATSRDRGETQYF.

The chain joins TRBV20-1 to TRBJ2-1; TRBD2 agrees at 12 bases. V lost 6 bases to trimming and J lost 4 bases; unmatched junction nucleotides: 7. The germline V gene has CDR1 DFQATT and CDR2 SNEGSKA (reference sequence). The CDR3 sequence is 15 residues long. CDR3 nucleotide sequence: TGCAGTGCAAAGCCCCTAGCGGGGGGGTACAATGAGCAGTTCTTC. Its protein product is CSAKPLAGGYNEQFF.

The chain has TRBV6-5 and TRBJ1-2; D is perhaps TRBD1 (5 bases). The CDR3 is 13 residues long. Trimming shortened V by 0 bases and J by 13 bases, and 15 bases separated the two germline ends. Per germline, CDR1 MNHEY and CDR2 SVGAGI. The CDR3 spells CASSYSMGEGSTF. The CDR3 region has the DNA TGTGCCAGCAGTTACTCGATGGGGGAAGGGAGCACCTTC.

V gene TRBV6-1 combines with J gene TRBJ1-6; 7 bases map to TRBD1. V shed 5 bases and J 7 bases; nucleotides not matched to a gene: 8. Looked up from germline, CDR1 is MNHNS and CDR2 is SASEGT. The CDR3 extends over 15 amino acids. The CDR3 bases are TGTGCCAGCAGTCAGCCGACAGGGATGAATTCACCCCTCCACTTT. Translated: CASSQPTGMNSPLHF.

This clonotype was counted a few times. This chain uses TRBV6-4 with TRBJ2-2; D tentatively fits TRBD1 or TRBD2 (5 bases each). V was cut by 5 bases and J by 2 bases, with 15 bases left in between. CDR1 and CDR2 (germline): MRHNA, SNTAGT. There are 16 residues in the CDR3. CDR3 protein: CASSPRDPPNTGELFF. The CDR3 bases are TGTGCCAGCAGTCCCCGGGACCCCCCAAACACCGGGGAGCTGTTTTTT.

The chain recombines TRBV28 with TRBJ1-5; D ambiguous. V was clipped by 9 bases and J by 5 bases, with 14 bases between them. CDR1 is MDHEN and CDR2 is SYDVKM in the germline V gene. CDR3 length equals 13 residues. The CDR3 coding sequence is TGTGCCAGTAGAAGTTCGATGGATCAGCCCCAGCATTTT. As protein: CASRSSMDQPQHF.

The chain employs TRBV7-2 and TRBJ1-5; perhaps TRBD1 as D (5 bases). The germline CDR1 and CDR2 sequences are SGHTA and FQGNSA. The V end was cut by 8 bases, the J end by 0 bases, with 17 bases between. The CDR3 has 16 amino acids. The CDR3 here is CASVAGDRLSNQPQHF. In DNA form, the CDR3 reads TGTGCCAGCGTCGCGGGGGACCGTCTTAGCAATCAGCCCCAGCATTTT.

This clonotype was seen only a few times. This chain links TRBV2 with TRBJ2-2; D not certain. The CDR3 length is 13 residues. Germline V CDR1 and CDR2: SNHLY, FYNNEI. Trimming took off 8 bases at V and 7 bases at J, with 14 bases between the two ends. CDR3 protein: CASLYRLGGELFF. In DNA form, the CDR3 reads TGTGCCAGCCTATACCGCTTGGGCGGGGAGCTGTTTTTT.